The T cell receptor beta chain under discussion was sequenced for a study of OX40 agonist ivuxolimab in advanced cancers. Study-level results: On average, CD8+ T cells had more expanded clones than CD4+.

Some clones are missing from TCRdb's copy, which holds only in-frame ones; the method was immunoSEQ multiplex PCR. The sample holds roughly 80,000 clones, about 80% seen once. Comment on this clone: Its antigen is not identified.

CDR1 and CDR2 (germline): MNHEY, SVGAGI. This CDR3 spans 16 amino acids. Unmatched junction bases numbered 6, after V lost 2 bases and J lost 9 bases. The sequence came from an adult with an advanced solid tumor such as melanoma, head and neck, liver or kidney cancer. This specimen consisted of CD4+ or CD8+ T cells sorted from blood, obtained in a trial of the OX40 agonist ivuxolimab. The rearrangement uses TRBV6-5 and TRBJ2-1; 14 positions match TRBD2. CDR3 loop: CASSYLGLAGGPEQFF. The CDR3 DNA is TGTGCCAGCAGTTACCTCGGACTAGCGGGGGGCCCTGAGCAGTTCTTC.